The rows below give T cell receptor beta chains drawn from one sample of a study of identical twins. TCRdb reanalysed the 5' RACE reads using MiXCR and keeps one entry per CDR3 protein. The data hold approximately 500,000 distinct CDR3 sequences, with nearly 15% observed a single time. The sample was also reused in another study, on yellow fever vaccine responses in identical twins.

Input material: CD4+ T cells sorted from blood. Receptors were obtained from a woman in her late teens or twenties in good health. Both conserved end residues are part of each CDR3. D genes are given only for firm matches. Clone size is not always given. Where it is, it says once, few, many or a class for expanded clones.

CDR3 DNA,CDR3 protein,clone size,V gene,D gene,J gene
TGTGCCAGCACGGTCAACGAGGTAGGGAACACTGAAGCTTTCTTT,CASTVNEVGNTEAFF,few,TRBV2,-,TRBJ1-1
TGTGCCAGCAGCTTTGGAGGGGTTTTTGGTGGCTACACCTTC,CASSFGGVFGGYTF,few,TRBV7-2,-,TRBJ1-2
TGCGCCAGCAGCTCGCCCGGGACAGGGGTCAATGAGCAGTTCTTC,CASSSPGTGVNEQFF,few,TRBV5-1,TRBD1,TRBJ2-1
TGTGCCAGCAGCCACAGGACCCACTATAATTCACCCCTCCACTTT,CASSHRTHYNSPLHF,few,TRBV3-1,-,TRBJ1-6
TGTGCCAGCAGCAATCGGCGCACAGAAGAGACCCAGTACTTC,CASSNRRTEETQYF,few,TRBV5-6,-,TRBJ2-5
TGTGCCAGCAGCTTACCGGGGAGAGTAAATGAGCAGTTCTTC,CASSLPGRVNEQFF,many,TRBV7-9,-,TRBJ2-1
TGCAGTGCTAGAGGGGACACCTTGAACACTGAAGCTTTCTTT,CSARGDTLNTEAFF,-,TRBV20-1,-,TRBJ1-1
TGCAGTGCTCCCCGAGGGGCAGCGAACACTGAAGCTTTCTTT,CSAPRGAANTEAFF,-,TRBV20-1,-,TRBJ1-1
TGCGCCAGCAGCTTGGTGGTCGACAGGGTTGGCGAGACCCAGTACTTC,CASSLVVDRVGETQYF,-,TRBV5-1,TRBD1,TRBJ2-5
TGTGCCAGCAGCGCCTACTTTACGGCGGGAGAGACCCAGTACTTC,CASSAYFTAGETQYF,few,TRBV9,-,TRBJ2-5
TGCGCCAGCAGCCAAGATTCTAGGTACACTGAAGCTTTCTTT,CASSQDSRYTEAFF,few,TRBV4-1,-,TRBJ1-1
TGCAGTGCTAGAGAGGGAGCGGGACCCAATGAGCAGTTCTTC,CSAREGAGPNEQFF,-,TRBV20-1,TRBD2,TRBJ2-1
TGTGCCAGCAGCTTATTTGGGCAGGGGGCCCCCGGGGAGCTGTTTTTT,CASSLFGQGAPGELFF,-,TRBV7-7,TRBD1,TRBJ2-2
TGTGCCAGCAGCTTAGGGGTAGCGGGAGTGTCAGATACGCAGTATTTT,CASSLGVAGVSDTQYF,-,TRBV7-9,TRBD2,TRBJ2-3
TGCAGCGCTCAGGGTAGCAATCAGCCCCAGCATTTT,CSAQGSNQPQHF,many,TRBV20-1,-,TRBJ1-5
TGTGCCACCAGCATACCCGGGACAGGCTACGAGCAGTACTTC,CATSIPGTGYEQYF,many,TRBV15,TRBD1,TRBJ2-7
TGTGCCAGCAGTCGACAGGGATTCGAAAAACTGTTTTTT,CASSRQGFEKLFF,-,TRBV12-3/TRBV12-4,TRBD1,TRBJ1-4
TGCAGTGCTAGAGAGTCGAGCGGGACAGCCAAAAACATTCAGTACTTC,CSARESSGTAKNIQYF,few,TRBV20-1,TRBD2,TRBJ2-4
TGTGCCAGCAGCCGTGGGCCGAACACCGGGGAGCTGTTTTTT,CASSRGPNTGELFF,few,TRBV3-1,-,TRBJ2-2
TGTGCCAGCAGCTTACTCCAAGCGGGAAACAATGAGCAGTTCTTC,CASSLLQAGNNEQFF,many,TRBV12-3/TRBV12-4,TRBD2,TRBJ2-1
TGCGCCAGCAGATCACGGGGGGTCAATGAGCAGTTCTTC,CASRSRGVNEQFF,-,TRBV5-1,TRBD2,TRBJ2-1
TGTGCCAGCAGCTCGTTCCAGGGGGCTTGGGATACGCAGTATTTT,CASSSFQGAWDTQYF,few,TRBV7-9,TRBD1,TRBJ2-3
TGCAGTGCTAGAGGGGACAGGGATGGTGAAGCTTTCTTT,CSARGDRDGEAFF,few,TRBV20-1,TRBD1,TRBJ1-1
TGTGCCAGCAGTGGGGGACTAGCGGGAACCGAGCAGTACTTC,CASSGGLAGTEQYF,few,TRBV2,TRBD2,TRBJ2-7
TGTGCCAGCAGCCAAACAGCGGGAGAGGGGTCCAAAAACATTCAGTACTTC,CASSQTAGEGSKNIQYF,few,TRBV3-1,TRBD2,TRBJ2-4
TGTGCCACCAGTCGTCCGGGACTTTACTCCGGTGAGCAGTTCTTC,CATSRPGLYSGEQFF,few,TRBV24-1,-,TRBJ2-1
TGTGCCAGCAGTGCCGGCGGACGCCAAGAGACCCAGTACTTC,CASSAGGRQETQYF,few,TRBV2,-,TRBJ2-5
TGCGCCAGCAGCACGGGACTACCCTCCTACAATGAGCAGTTCTTC,CASSTGLPSYNEQFF,few,TRBV5-1,TRBD2,TRBJ2-1
TGCGCCAGCAGCCCTCCGGGACGGGAGGGCTATGGCTACACCTTC,CASSPPGREGYGYTF,once,TRBV5-1,-,TRBJ1-2
TGTGCCAGCAGTGACAGCTATGGCTACACCTTC,CASSDSYGYTF,many,TRBV2,-,TRBJ1-2
TGTGCCAGCAGCTTAGCGTGGGGGAACACCGGGGAGCTGTTTTTT,CASSLAWGNTGELFF,few,TRBV7-6,-,TRBJ2-2
TGTGCCAGCAGCCCCGGCAGGGACTCCTACAATGAGCAGTTCTTC,CASSPGRDSYNEQFF,-,TRBV7-3,-,TRBJ2-1
TGTGCCAGCAGTGATGGGCGGGAGTACTGGCACACCGGGGAGCTGTTTTTT,CASSDGREYWHTGELFF,-,TRBV2,TRBD2,TRBJ2-2
TGCGCCAGCAGTATGAGGGGGGATCAGCCCCAGCATTTT,CASSMRGDQPQHF,few,TRBV5-1,-,TRBJ1-5
TGTGCCAGCAGTTCGCAAGGGACAGGTTTAGAGAACAGGGACGAGCAGTACTTC,CASSSQGTGLENRDEQYF,few,TRBV28,TRBD1,TRBJ2-7
TGTGCCAGCAGCCCAGTGTGGGGGACTAATGAAAAACTGTTTTTT,CASSPVWGTNEKLFF,many,TRBV5-6,-,TRBJ1-4
TGTGCCAGCAGCCGTACAGGGGCCGAAAGGACCCAGTACTTC,CASSRTGAERTQYF,-,TRBV7-9,TRBD1,TRBJ2-5
TGTGCCAGCAGTTACTTGGGACTAGCGGACTACAATGAGCAGTTCTTC,CASSYLGLADYNEQFF,few,TRBV6-2/TRBV6-3,TRBD2,TRBJ2-1
TGCGCCAGCAGCTTGGTTTGGGGGCGCGATAATCAAGTCGTGGCTTTCTTT,CASSLVWGRDNQVVAFF,-,TRBV5-1,-,TRBJ1-1
TGTGCCAGCAGCTTACTAGATGCCTACAATGAGCAGTTCTTC,CASSLLDAYNEQFF,-,TRBV7-2,-,TRBJ2-1
TGTGCCAGCACCCCCCGGGACAGACCCTACGAGCAGTACTTC,CASTPRDRPYEQYF,few,TRBV7-9,TRBD1,TRBJ2-7
TGTGCCAGCAGTTTCACGACAGGGAACGAGCAGTACTTC,CASSFTTGNEQYF,-,TRBV12-3/TRBV12-4,TRBD1,TRBJ2-7
TGCAGTGCTAGAGTTGGGACTAGCGGAACCCTGGGCACCGGGGAGCTGTTTTTT,CSARVGTSGTLGTGELFF,-,TRBV20-1,TRBD2,TRBJ2-2
TGTGCCAGCAGTTACTTAGACTTACCGGGGTATGAGCAGTTCTTC,CASSYLDLPGYEQFF,-,TRBV6-5,-,TRBJ2-1
TGTGCCAGCAGTGAAGCGGGCGGGGGTCCCTACAATGAGCAGTTCTTC,CASSEAGGGPYNEQFF,-,TRBV6-1,TRBD2,TRBJ2-1
TGTGCCAGCAGCTTAAAGGGTCTAGGCGGGAGCAGCACAGATACGCAGTATTTT,CASSLKGLGGSSTDTQYF,once,TRBV7-3,TRBD2,TRBJ2-3
TGCGCCAGCAGCTTAAGGGGTCCGTCCACAGATACGCAGTATTTT,CASSLRGPSTDTQYF,few,TRBV5-1,-,TRBJ2-3
TGTGCCAGCAGTTATTTGGCAGAGACCTACGAGCAGTACTTC,CASSYLAETYEQYF,many,TRBV6-5,-,TRBJ2-7